Each of the 27 T cell receptor beta chains below was sequenced from the same sample in a study of memory CD4+ T cells and cytomegalovirus serostatus (dated by TCRdb to the late 2010s). The method behind the library was the immunoSEQ multiplex PCR assay. TCRdb provides this immuneACCESS table in a form limited to in-frame rearrangements. Some clones are lacking; in checked studies, under half of them reflect an unresolved V gene, and why the rest are absent is not known. Recorded for this sample are 75,000 to 95,000 clones; 65% to 85% of them occurred a single time. Roughly 0.8% of the sample goes to the ten largest clones. Single viable CD3+CD4+CD8-CD45RO+ cells were sorted as memory CD4+ T cells on a FACSAria II. The sequenced material came from memory CD4+ T cells from blood. These receptors all stem from an adult in good health and CMV-seronegative.

V and J are TRBV5-1 and TRBJ1-2; 9 positions agree with TRBD1. The CDR3 totals 15 residues. V lost 0 bases and J lost 7; bases outside the gene matches: 7. CDR1 is SGHRS and CDR2 is YFSETQ in the germline V gene. The CDR3, as DNA: TGCGCCAGCAGCTTGGGGACAGGGGTGGCCAGTGGCTACACCTTC. It specifies CASSLGTGVASGYTF.

The V call is TRBV29-1, the J call TRBJ2-7; a possible D gene is TRBD2 (5 bases). Trimming left V 3 bases short and J 7 bases short, with 13 bases between. This CDR3 comprises 12 residues. Germline CDR1 SQVTM, CDR2 ANQGSEA. The CDR3 sequence: CSVDPLSGEQYF. In nucleotides, the CDR3 is TGCAGCGTTGATCCCCTTTCGGGGGAGCAGTACTTC.

The chain carries TRBV7-2 and TRBJ2-7; D may be TRBD1 or TRBD2 (5 bases each). The CDR3 is 15 amino acids. Per the germline V gene, CDR1 is SGHTA and CDR2 is FQGNSA. The V and J ends lost 1 base and 0 bases respectively, with 10 bases between them. CDR3 region: CASSLGDVASYEQYF. CDR3 bases: TGTGCCAGCAGCTTAGGGGACGTAGCCTCCTACGAGCAGTACTTC.

V usage is TRBV10-3 and J usage is TRBJ2-2; possibly TRBD2 for D (5 bases). Germline lookup yields CDR1 ENHRY and CDR2 SYGVKD. V was trimmed by 2 bases and J by 3 bases, leaving 7 bases between them. The CDR3 runs to 14 residues. This CDR3 is CAISEVGDTGELFF. As DNA, the CDR3 is TGTGCCATCAGTGAGGTCGGGGACACCGGGGAGCTGTTTTTT.

V gene TRBV6-6 combines with J gene TRBJ1-6, with a weak D call TRBD1 (5 bases). The germline V and J ends were trimmed by 2 bases and 7 bases, with 9 bases remaining between them. This CDR3 has 14 amino acids. Germline CDR1 and CDR2: MNHNY and SVGAGI (reference sequence). Here the CDR3 reads CASSYEGVNSPLHF. The CDR3 DNA is TGTGCCAGCAGTTACGAAGGGGTCAATTCACCCCTCCACTTT.

The chain carries TRBV5-1 and TRBJ1-2, with D maybe TRBD1 (6 bases). The CDR3 totals 14 residues. The V gene's germline CDR1 is SGHRS and CDR2 YFSETQ. V was cut by 5 bases and J by 3 bases, with 14 bases left in between. This CDR3 is CASRLQGTDYGYTF. The CDR3 coding sequence is TGCGCCAGCAGATTACAGGGTACGGACTATGGCTACACCTTC.

V gene TRBV2 combines with J gene TRBJ1-6; 10 bases agree with TRBD1. With V trimmed by 6 bases and J by 7 bases, 3 bases remained unmatched. This CDR3 has 14 amino acids. Looked up from germline, CDR1 is SNHLY and CDR2 is FYNNEI. The CDR3 DNA follows: TGTGCCAGCAGGGGGACAGGGGAGAATTCACCCCTCCACTTT. Its protein is CASRGTGENSPLHF.

The genes are TRBV9 and TRBJ2-7; possibly TRBD2 for D (7 bases). V dropped 3 bases and J dropped 2 bases, with 18 bases sitting between them. Germline lookup yields CDR1 SGDLS and CDR2 YYNGEE. This CDR3 region has 16 residues. CDR3: CASSEGGVERAYEQYF. For the CDR3, the DNA is TGTGCCAGCAGCGAGGGGGGGGTGGAGAGGGCCTACGAGCAGTACTTC.

In this sample, this clone turned up once. As DNA, the CDR3 is TGTGCCAGCATCTCCCGGGGAGGGTTCGGGGAGACCCAGTACTTC. It is translated as CASISRGGFGETQYF. The chain carries TRBV6-1 and TRBJ2-5; 7 bases map to TRBD2. CDR1 is MNHNS, CDR2 SASEGT, per germline. V gave up 7 bases and J gave up 5 bases; unmatched junction bases: 13. The CDR3 consists of 15 residues.

The rearrangement uses TRBV5-1 and TRBJ2-1, with 8 bases matching TRBD1. Germline CDR1 SGHRS, CDR2 YFSETQ. Trimming took 3 bases from V and 3 from J; bases not matched to a gene: 5. This CDR3 spans 15 amino acids. DNA of the CDR3: TGCGCCAGCAGCTCAGGACAGGGTGGCTACAATGAGCAGTTCTTC. It translates to CASSSGQGGYNEQFF.

The chain combines TRBV6-5 with TRBJ1-1, with 8 bases aligning to TRBD1. The CDR3 has 16 amino acids. The ends lost 0 bases at V and 1 base at J; junction bases unmatched: 4. Germline CDR1 is MNHEY and CDR2 is SVGAGI. The CDR3 DNA follows: TGTGCCAGCAGTTACTCGTACAGGGGGGCGAACACTGAAGCTTTCTTT. Amino acid sequence: CASSYSYRGANTEAFF.

The CDR3 DNA reads as TGTGCCAGCAGCCCGGGAGCCTACGAGCAGTACTTC. This gives the protein CASSPGAYEQYF. The chain employs TRBV11-2 and TRBJ2-7; weak D call: TRBD2 (6 bases). The CDR3 extends over 12 amino acids. V lost 5 bases and J lost 2, with 7 bases in between. From germline, CDR1 is SGHAT and CDR2 FQNNGV.

CDR3 loop: CASSLGGVGTGITDTQYF. Written as DNA, the CDR3 is TGTGCCAGCAGCTTAGGAGGAGTGGGGACAGGGATCACAGATACGCAGTATTTT. The chain carries TRBV7-2 and TRBJ2-3; 9 nucleotides align to TRBD1. This CDR3 spans 18 amino acids. Trimming cost V 1 base and J 2 bases; bases outside gene matches: 10. Germline CDR1 is SGHTA and CDR2 is FQGNSA. The full variable domain, its missing parts supplied by reference TRBV7-2 and TRBJ2-3, is GAGVSQSPSNKVTEKGKDVELRCDPISGHTALYWYRQSLGQGLEFLIYFQGNSAPDKSGLPSDRFSAERTGGSVSTLTIQRTQQEDSAVYLCASSLGGVGTGITDTQYFGPGTRLTVL.

The rearrangement links TRBV5-1 to TRBJ2-3; D assignment may be TRBD1 or TRBD2 (5 bases each). CDR1 SGHRS and CDR2 YFSETQ come from the germline V gene. Trimming pared 2 bases from V and 5 bases from J, leaving 12 bases between. The CDR3 contains 14 residues. The CDR3 spells CASSFAGTGDTQYF. CDR3 DNA sequence: TGCGCCAGCAGCTTTGCAGGGACCGGAGATACGCAGTATTTT.

The V gene is TRBV11-1, the J gene TRBJ1-2; 8 nucleotides agree with TRBD1. The CDR3 is 16 residues long. V gave up 5 bases and J gave up 4 bases; unmatched junction bases: 12. Germline V CDR1 and CDR2: SGHAT, FQDESV (reference sequence). The CDR3 spells CASSNVGTGLTYGYTF. CDR3 DNA sequence: TGTGCCAGCAGCAACGTAGGGACAGGCCTAACCTATGGCTACACCTTC.

The rearrangement links TRBV2 to TRBJ1-1, with TRBD1 identical over 9 bases. Germline-derived CDR1 and CDR2 are SNHLY and FYNNEI. CDR3 size: 14 residues. Losses at the gene ends were 4 bases for V and 2 bases for J; bases not matched to a gene: 2. CDR3 coding DNA: TGTGCCAGCAGTGCGGGACAGGGCAACACTGAAGCTTTCTTT. It encodes CASSAGQGNTEAFF.

This clone appeared many times. The chain links TRBV28 to TRBJ1-2; TRBD1 is a possible D gene (5 bases). Germline values: CDR1 MDHEN, CDR2 SYDVKM. This CDR3 is built from 12 residues. The germline V and J ends were trimmed by 7 bases and 5 bases, with 11 bases remaining between them. The CDR3 DNA reads TGTGCCAGCACCCTCGGGGGGTATGGCTACACCTTC. Its translation: CASTLGGYGYTF.

V gene TRBV7-2 combines with J gene TRBJ1-6; D uncertain. The V end lost 6 bases, the J end lost 8 bases, and 11 bases lay between the germline ends. Per germline, CDR1 SGHTA and CDR2 FQGNSA. The CDR3 has 13 residues. The CDR3 here is CASSQNGDSPLHF. The CDR3 DNA reads TGTGCCAGCAGTCAAAACGGGGATTCACCCCTCCACTTT.

The chain links TRBV2 to TRBJ1-4; possibly TRBD1 for D (5 bases). CDR1 is SNHLY, CDR2 FYNNEI, per germline. Trimming removed 3 bases at V and 3 bases at J, with 8 bases between. CDR3 length equals 14 residues. The CDR3 region is CASSDRVPNEKLFF. The CDR3 nucleotides are TGTGCCAGCAGTGACAGGGTCCCTAATGAAAAACTGTTTTTT.

The V and J genes are TRBV7-9 and TRBJ1-1; D remains ambiguous. This CDR3 region has 14 residues. V lost 1 base and J lost 5, with 11 bases in between. CDR1 is SEHNR and CDR2 is FQNEAQ in the germline V gene (reference sequence). In DNA, the CDR3 is TGTGCCAGCAGCTTAGATGTAAGTGGGACTGAAGCTTTCTTT. This translates into CASSLDVSGTEAFF.

This sequence joins TRBV30 and TRBJ2-5, with 9 positions matching TRBD1. CDR3 length equals 17 residues. The germline V gene has CDR1 GTSNPN and CDR2 SVGIG (reference sequence). After removal of 2 bases from V and 0 bases from J, the junction contained 10 bases not matched to a gene. CDR3 protein: CAWSFSRDRAYQETQYF. CDR3 bases: TGTGCCTGGAGTTTTTCCCGGGACAGGGCGTACCAAGAGACCCAGTACTTC.

The chain is built from TRBV4-3 and TRBJ1-3; TRBD1 matches 7 bases. The germline V gene encodes CDR1 LGHNA and CDR2 YSLEER. There are 14 residues in the CDR3. The V and J ends lost 4 bases and 9 bases, in that order; junction bases with no gene match: 9. CDR3 in amino acids: CASSPETGTGTIYF. The CDR3 DNA sequence: TGCGCCAGCAGCCCTGAGACAGGGACGGGCACCATATATTTT.

The chain carries TRBV18 and TRBJ2-2, with a tentative D call TRBD1 (5 bases). Deletions cut 5 bases from V and 0 bases from J, with 16 bases between. CDR1 and CDR2 from the germline V gene are KGHSH and LQKENI. There are 17 residues in the CDR3. CDR3 amino acids: CASSGRIDSANTGELFF. The CDR3 DNA sequence: TGTGCCAGCTCAGGACGTATTGACAGCGCGAACACCGGGGAGCTGTTTTTT.

This clone was recorded a few times. The CDR3 DNA is TGTGCCAGCAGCCCCCTTCGGGTTTTAGACACTGAAGCTTTCTTT. Protein sequence: CASSPLRVLDTEAFF. The chain recombines TRBV7-9 with TRBJ1-1, with no clear D. Looked up from germline, CDR1 is SEHNR and CDR2 is FQNEAQ (reference sequence). V lost 5 bases and J 3 bases, leaving 16 bases between the germline ends. The CDR3 runs to 15 residues. The variable domain in full, completed from reference TRBV7-9 and TRBJ1-1, reads DTGVSQNPRHKITKRGQNVTFRCDPISEHNRLYWYRQTLGQGPEFLTYFQNEAQLEKSRLLSDRFSAERPKGSFSTLEIQRTEQGDSAMYLCASSPLRVLDTEAFFGQGTRLTVV.

This clone showed up just a few times. The chain recombines TRBV10-3 with TRBJ1-1; the D gene is possibly TRBD1 (6 bases). Trimming stripped 3 bases from V and 7 bases from J, with 9 bases between. Germline values: CDR1 ENHRY, CDR2 SYGVKD. The CDR3 length is 12 residues. Here the CDR3 reads CAISDRGNEAFF. CDR3 DNA sequence: TGTGCCATCAGTGACAGGGGTAATGAAGCTTTCTTT.

The V and J genes are TRBV19 and TRBJ2-3; TRBD2 aligns across 10 bases. V lost 3 bases and J lost 6; bases outside the gene matches: 9. CDR3 length: 16 amino acids. Germline V gene sequence: CDR1 LNHDA, CDR2 SQIVND (reference sequence). The CDR3 region has the DNA TGTGCCAGTAGTATCCCCAGCGGGGGGGGCCAGGATACGCAGTATTTT. This sequence encodes CASSIPSGGGQDTQYF.

The chain uses TRBV6-1 and TRBJ2-6, with 8 bases identical to TRBD2. Germline V gene lookup returns CDR1 MNHNS and CDR2 SASEGT. CDR3 length equals 15 residues. The CDR3 loop is CGAGGLSSGANVLTF. The CDR3, as DNA: TGTGGCGCGGGGGGTCTTTCCTCTGGGGCCAACGTCCTGACTTTC.